This T cell receptor beta chain was sequenced during a study of response to subunit inactivated influenza vaccine. TCRdb itself ran the RT-PCR reads through MiXCR, one entry per CDR3 protein. The table has about 570,000 distinct CDR3 sequences, approximately 11% seen once. The sample holds a few counts of this clonotype. Trimming stripped 4 bases from V and 5 bases from J, with 7 bases between. This CDR3 has 11 amino acids. The V gene's germline CDR1 is SGHKS and CDR2 YYEKEE (reference sequence). The data also belong to a second study, concerning T cells expressing NK-cell markers. That study reports: What made the TCR beta cDNA was 5'RACE template switching with UMIs. The authors sequenced eight donors, of whom seven were HCMV-seropositive and one was seronegative. Dominant NKG2C+ clonotypes in a handful of donors made up about 1.0-7.0% of CD8+ T cells. In a handful of donors, dominant clonotypes made up about 28.3-65% of CD3+CD56-NKG2C+ cells.

The specimen was PBMCs from blood, collected on the day of vaccination. V usage is TRBV5-5 and J usage is TRBJ2-7; the D is unclear. This receptor was obtained from a man aged 50 or older who received an inactivated influenza vaccine. This chain's CDR3 is CASSRIDEQYF. The CDR3 bases are TGTGCCAGCAGCCGCATTGACGAGCAGTACTTC.